A single sample is the source of the 29 T cell receptor beta chains below, sequenced in a study of CD8+ T cells in alopecia areata. RNA extraction was followed by reverse transcription into cDNA, which acted as the sequencing template. Sequenced by immunoSEQ multiplex PCR; TCRdb stores in-frame clones only, minus some. Among under 40,000 clones listed, around 59% were seen once. Sequencing was carried out using NKG2D-high CD8+ T cells sorted from blood. Source of these receptors: a human donor with alopecia areata.

This clone was seen more than once but under ten times. CDR3 coding DNA: TGTGCCAGCAGCTCCGGGTTGACGGAGACCCAGTACTTC. This translates into CASSSGLTETQYF. The genes are TRBV7-2 and TRBJ2-5; the D is unclear. CDR1 is SGHTA and CDR2 is FQGNSA in the germline V gene. The CDR3 is 13 amino acids. Deletions cut 4 bases from V and 5 bases from J, with 11 bases between.

The chain carries TRBV27 and TRBJ2-5; 9 bases align to TRBD1. The CDR3 covers 15 residues. Germline V CDR1 and CDR2: MNHEY, SMNVEV (reference sequence). Germline trimming cut 2 bases from V and 0 bases from J; bases unmatched to any gene: 1. The CDR3 DNA reads as TGTGCCAGCAGTTTAGGGACAGGGAACCAAGAGACCCAGTACTTC. Encoded protein: CASSLGTGNQETQYF.

The genes are TRBV9 and TRBJ2-6; tentatively, D is TRBD2 (5 bases). This CDR3 has 16 amino acids. CDR1 SGDLS and CDR2 YYNGEE come from the germline V gene. V lost 1 base and J 2 bases, leaving 10 bases between the germline ends. The CDR3 spells CASSVTRETGANVLTF. CDR3 sequence (DNA): TGTGCCAGCAGCGTAACGAGGGAAACTGGGGCCAACGTCCTGACTTTC.

This clone has only a few counts. The chain couples TRBV19 to TRBJ2-2; 8 nucleotides line up with TRBD2. This CDR3 is 16 amino acids long. The V and J ends lost 11 bases and 7 bases, in that order; junction bases with no gene match: 18. The V gene's germline CDR1 is LNHDA and CDR2 SQIVND (reference sequence). CDR3 loop: CASREEGLDAGGELFF. In DNA form, the CDR3 reads TGTGCCTCCCGGGAAGAGGGACTAGACGCGGGCGGGGAGCTGTTTTTT.

The chain links TRBV19 to TRBJ1-5, with TRBD1 as a possible D gene (6 bases). The CDR3 extends over 14 amino acids. Trimming removed 2 bases from V and 7 bases from J, with 12 bases in between. Germline assignment: CDR1 LNHDA and CDR2 SQIVND (reference sequence). CDR3: CASSIQQGKQPQHF. For the CDR3, the DNA is TGTGCCAGTAGTATACAGCAGGGGAAGCAGCCCCAGCATTTT.

This rearrangement joins TRBV2 to TRBJ2-2; the D is unclear. The germline V and J ends were trimmed by 5 bases and 5 bases, with 3 bases remaining between them. Looked up from germline, CDR1 is SNHLY and CDR2 is FYNNEI. This CDR3 has 11 residues. The CDR3 DNA reads as TGTGCCAGCAGTATAACCGGGGAGCTGTTTTTT. Translated, it gives CASSITGELFF.

V is TRBV2 and J is TRBJ2-1; 9 positions match TRBD2. The ends lost 0 bases at V and 3 bases at J; junction bases unmatched: 0. This CDR3 comprises 15 residues. Germline V gene sequence: CDR1 SNHLY, CDR2 FYNNEI. The CDR3 DNA follows: TGTGCCAGCAGTGAAGCGCGGGGGGGCTACAATGAGCAGTTCTTC. Its translation is CASSEARGGYNEQFF.

The chain links TRBV27 to TRBJ2-2; D is perhaps TRBD2 (7 bases). The CDR3 is 15 amino acids. CDR1 MNHEY and CDR2 SMNVEV come from the germline V gene (reference sequence). V lost 2 bases, J lost 3 bases, and 10 bases lay in between. The CDR3 DNA sequence: TGTGCCAGCAGTTTACCGGGGGGCGACACCGGGGAGCTGTTTTTT. This sequence encodes CASSLPGGDTGELFF.

A remark on this clone: The junction departs from germline at one end; a sequencing error may be responsible. CDR3 region: CASSLPGGLHF. The CDR3 region has the DNA TGTGCCAGCAGTTTGCCAGGGGGATTGCACTTC. The chain uses TRBV28 and TRBJ2-7; TRBD1 matches at 7 bases. The CDR3 covers 11 residues. The germline V gene has CDR1 MDHEN and CDR2 SYDVKM.

This chain joins TRBV12-5 and TRBJ2-1; D call uncertain. V was pared by 6 bases and J by 11 bases, with 14 bases between. Germline CDR1 and CDR2: LGHNT and FRNRAP. This CDR3 is 12 amino acids long. In DNA, the CDR3 is TGTGCTAGTGGCGGAAGTACCCGGAAGCAGTTCTTC. Protein product: CASGGSTRKQFF.

This clone was seen only a few times. The V call is TRBV5-4, the J call TRBJ2-7; possibly TRBD1 for D (5 bases). The V and J ends lost 0 bases and 3 bases respectively, with 10 bases between them. This CDR3 contains 14 residues. CDR1 SGHNT and CDR2 YYREEE come from the germline V gene (reference sequence). CDR3 DNA sequence: TGTGCCAGCAGCTTGGGCCAGGGCGGCTACGAGCAGTACTTC. Protein sequence: CASSLGQGGYEQYF. Drawing the rest from reference TRBV5-4 and TRBJ2-7, the complete variable domain is ETGVTQSPTHLIKTRGQQVTLRCSSQSGHNTVSWYQQALGQGPQFIFQYYREEENGRGNFPPRFSGLQFPNYSSELNVNALELDDSALYLCASSLGQGGYEQYFGPGTRLTVT.

The CDR3 DNA reads as TGCGCCAGCTCCATTGGACTAGCGGGAGGTATTGAGCAGTTCTTC. This sequence encodes CASSIGLAGGIEQFF. The chain employs TRBV5-1 and TRBJ2-1; 14 bases are shared with TRBD2. CDR3 size: 15 residues. V trimming: 7 bases; J trimming: 9 bases; junction bases outside the gene matches: 9. Germline lookup yields CDR1 SGHRS and CDR2 YFSETQ. Using reference TRBV5-1 and TRBJ2-1 for the parts outside the CDR3, the full variable domain is KAGVTQTPRYLIKTRGQQVTLSCSPISGHRSVSWYQQTPGQGLQFLFEYFSETQRNKGNFPGRFSGRQFSNSRSEMNVSTLELGDSALYLCASSIGLAGGIEQFFGPGTRLTVL.

A single count supports this clone. The chain employs TRBV5-8 and TRBJ2-3; a weak D match, TRBD1 (6 bases). The CDR3 is 16 amino acids. CDR1 SGHTS and CDR2 YDEGEE come from the germline V gene. Trimming removed 3 bases at V and 0 bases at J, with 14 bases between. The CDR3 DNA follows: TGTGCCAGCAGCTCACCGGGACAAGCTAGCACAGATACGCAGTATTTT. It translates to CASSSPGQASTDTQYF. The variable domain in full, completed from reference TRBV5-8 and TRBJ2-3, reads EAGVTQSPTHLIKTRGQQATLRCSPISGHTSVYWYQQALGLGLQFLLWYDEGEERNRGNFPPRFSGRQFPNYSSELNVNALELEDSALYLCASSSPGQASTDTQYFGPGTRLTVL.

This chain uses TRBV6-6 with TRBJ2-2; no definite D call. V shed 7 bases and J shed 0 bases, with 9 bases lying between them. This CDR3 is 14 amino acids long. Germline CDR1 reads MNHNY; CDR2 reads SVGAGI (reference sequence). The CDR3 region is CASTPYANTGELFF. The CDR3 DNA sequence: TGTGCCAGCACCCCCTACGCGAACACCGGGGAGCTGTTTTTT.

This chain connects TRBV5-1 to TRBJ2-5; maybe TRBD1 (5 bases). The J call is in doubt because the DNA end fits TRBJ2-7 better. The CDR3 sequence is 14 residues long. The V gene's germline CDR1 is SGHRS and CDR2 YFSETQ. The CDR3 bases are TGCGCCAGCAGCTCCGAAAGCCAGGGCTACGAGCAGTACTTC. Amino acids: CASSSESQGYEQYF.

The chain recombines TRBV4-1 with TRBJ1-2; D unresolved. Germline V gene data show CDR1 as MGHRA and CDR2 as YSYEKL. The V and J ends lost 1 base and 1 base respectively, with 10 bases between them. The CDR3 has 15 amino acids. The DNA for the CDR3 is TGCGCCAGCAGCCAAGCGAGCGGCAGTAACTATGGCTACACCTTC. Translation gives CASSQASGSNYGYTF.

The chain is built from TRBV28 and TRBJ2-3, with D perhaps TRBD1 (7 bases). Per the germline V gene, CDR1 is MDHEN and CDR2 is SYDVKM. V was trimmed by 8 bases and J by 0 bases, leaving 12 bases between them. This CDR3 region has 14 residues. Here the CDR3 reads CASGGTASTDTQYF. The DNA of the CDR3 is TGTGCCAGCGGGGGGACAGCTAGCACAGATACGCAGTATTTT. Filled out from reference TRBV28 and TRBJ2-3, the complete variable domain reads DVKVTQSSRYLVKRTGEKVFLECVQDMDHENMFWYRQDPGLGLRLIYFSYDVKMKEKGDIPEGYSVSREKKERFSLILESASTNQTSMYLCASGGTASTDTQYFGPGTRLTVL.

Only one count was recorded for this clone. The chain carries TRBV27 and TRBJ2-7; weak D call: TRBD2 (5 bases). Germline values: CDR1 MNHEY, CDR2 SMNVEV (reference sequence). Between the trimmed V and J ends, which lost 6 bases and 3 bases, there was a span of 21 bases. This CDR3 has 16 residues. The CDR3 DNA sequence: TGTGCCAGCAGCGACTATTTTGACCCCTCCGTCTACGAGCAGTACTTC. Residues: CASSDYFDPSVYEQYF.

This clone was detected only once. The gene calls are TRBV5-1 and TRBJ1-1; tentative D call: TRBD1 (6 bases). Germline CDR1 reads SGHRS; CDR2 reads YFSETQ. There are 14 residues in the CDR3. Trimming left V 5 bases short and J 5 bases short, with 16 bases between. CDR3 sequence reads: CASSLTGSGTEAFF. CDR3 nucleotides: TGCGCCAGCAGTTTAACAGGGAGTGGGACTGAAGCTTTCTTT. Full variable domain (outside the CDR3, taken from reference TRBV5-1 and TRBJ1-1): KAGVTQTPRYLIKTRGQQVTLSCSPISGHRSVSWYQQTPGQGLQFLFEYFSETQRNKGNFPGRFSGRQFSNSRSEMNVSTLELGDSALYLCASSLTGSGTEAFFGQGTRLTVV.

This clone was seen a handful of times. The rearrangement uses TRBV7-2 and TRBJ2-5; either TRBD1 or TRBD2 may supply D (5 bases each). V gave up 1 base and J gave up 4 bases, with 19 bases separating them. The CDR3 contains 17 residues. Per germline, CDR1 SGHTA and CDR2 FQGNSA. CDR3 sequence (DNA): TGTGCCAGCAGCTTAGGCGGGTGGAGTAGGCAGGGAGAGACCCAGTACTTC. Residues: CASSLGGWSRQGETQYF.

As DNA, the CDR3 is TGTGCCAGCAGCTTAGAGGCTAGCGGGGGGGCCGCAGATACGCAGTATTTT. Translated, it gives CASSLEASGGAADTQYF. The V gene is TRBV7-3, the J gene TRBJ2-3; 12 bases fit TRBD2. CDR3 length: 17 amino acids. Germline CDR1 reads SGHTA; CDR2 reads FQGTGA. V trimming: 2 bases; J trimming: 4 bases; junction bases outside the gene matches: 7.

The sample holds a few counts of this clone. CDR3 amino acids: CASSSPTSMVSSTDTQYF. The CDR3 bases are TGTGCCAGCAGCTCCCCAACCTCGATGGTCTCTAGCACAGATACGCAGTATTTT. J is TRBJ2-3 and V is TRBV13; unclear D gene. The CDR3 is made up of 18 amino acids. The germline V gene encodes CDR1 PRHDT and CDR2 FYEKMQ (reference sequence). The ends were cut back, 4 bases at V and 0 bases at J, with 20 bases in the middle.

The chain couples TRBV5-4 to TRBJ2-5, with D possibly TRBD1 on 6 matching bases. The CDR3 covers 13 residues. The ends were cut back, 7 bases at V and 3 bases at J, with 13 bases in the middle. Per the germline V gene, CDR1 is SGHNT and CDR2 is YYREEE (reference sequence). The CDR3 region has the DNA TGTGCCAGCGGATATTCAGGGGAAGAGACCCAGTACTTC. Encoded protein: CASGYSGEETQYF.

This clone was found a few times. V and J are TRBV7-9 and TRBJ2-4; D call uncertain. Trimming shortened V by 5 bases and J by 1 base, and 12 bases separated the two germline ends. Germline V gives CDR1 SEHNR, CDR2 FQNEAQ (reference sequence). This CDR3 is 15 amino acids long. The CDR3 loop reads CASSPPVGAKNIQYF. As DNA, the CDR3 is TGTGCCAGCAGCCCTCCCGTCGGGGCCAAAAACATTCAGTACTTC. Variable domain in full (rest from reference TRBV7-9 and TRBJ2-4): DTGVSQNPRHKITKRGQNVTFRCDPISEHNRLYWYRQTLGQGPEFLTYFQNEAQLEKSRLLSDRFSAERPKGSFSTLEIQRTEQGDSAMYLCASSPPVGAKNIQYFGAGTRLSVL.

The chain joins TRBV13 to TRBJ2-5, with D maybe TRBD1 (5 bases). Germline V gives CDR1 PRHDT, CDR2 FYEKMQ (reference sequence). Trimming removed 1 base at V and 4 bases at J, with 13 bases between. The CDR3 totals 15 residues. The CDR3: CASSLVRGSRETQYF. The DNA of the CDR3 is TGTGCCAGCAGCTTAGTTAGGGGTTCTCGAGAGACCCAGTACTTC.

The chain couples TRBV19 to TRBJ2-6; 7 nucleotides align to TRBD2. The germline gives CDR1 LNHDA, CDR2 SQIVND (reference sequence). There are 16 residues in the CDR3. V lost 5 bases to trimming and J lost 1 base; unmatched junction nucleotides: 5. CDR3 loop: CASSGAGVSGANVLTF. CDR3 nucleotides: TGTGCCAGTAGTGGCGCGGGAGTTTCTGGGGCCAACGTCCTGACTTTC.

A few counts support this clone. The rearrangement uses TRBV7-9 and TRBJ2-7, with 7 bases fitting TRBD2. The CDR3 extends over 14 amino acids. Germline CDR1 is SEHNR and CDR2 is FQNEAQ (reference sequence). Losses at the gene ends were 6 bases for V and 3 bases for J; bases not matched to a gene: 8. The CDR3 DNA sequence: TGTGCCAGCAGTACCGGGACTACCTACTACGAGCAGTACTTC. Protein product: CASSTGTTYYEQYF.

The rearrangement links TRBV5-6 to TRBJ1-1; 8 bases agree with TRBD1. Per germline, CDR1 SGHDT and CDR2 YYEEEE. V shed 0 bases and J 3 bases; nucleotides not matched to a gene: 13. The CDR3 is 18 residues long. CDR3 sequence reads: CASSLETPAGGWYTEAFF. In DNA, the CDR3 is TGTGCCAGCAGCTTGGAGACTCCGGCAGGGGGCTGGTACACTGAAGCTTTCTTT.

The chain links TRBV6-6 to TRBJ2-7, with a weak D call TRBD2 (5 bases). The ends were cut back, 7 bases at V and 0 bases at J, with 13 bases in the middle. The V gene's germline CDR1 is MNHNY and CDR2 SVGAGI (reference sequence). The CDR3 sequence is 14 residues long. The DNA for the CDR3 is TGTGCCAGCAATCCGAGCGGTAGCTCCTACGAGCAGTACTTC. Amino acids: CASNPSGSSYEQYF.